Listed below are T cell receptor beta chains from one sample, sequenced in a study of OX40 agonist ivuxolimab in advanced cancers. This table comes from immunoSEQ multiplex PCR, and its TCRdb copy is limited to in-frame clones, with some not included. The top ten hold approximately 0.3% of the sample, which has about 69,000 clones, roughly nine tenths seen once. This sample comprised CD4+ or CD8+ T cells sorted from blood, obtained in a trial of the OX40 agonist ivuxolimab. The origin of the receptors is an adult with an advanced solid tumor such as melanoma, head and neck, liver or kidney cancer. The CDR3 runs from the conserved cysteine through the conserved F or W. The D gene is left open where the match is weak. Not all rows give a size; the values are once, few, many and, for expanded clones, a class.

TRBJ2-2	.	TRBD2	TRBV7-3	TGTGCCGGAGGGATGGGAGCGGGGACCGGGGAGCTGTTTTTT	CAGGMGAGTGELFF
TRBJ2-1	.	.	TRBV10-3	TGTGCCATCAGTGATCGAGGGGCAATCTACAATGAGCAGTTCTTC	CAISDRGAIYNEQFF
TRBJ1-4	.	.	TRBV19	TGTGCCAGTAGTTCTGACAGTAATGAAAAACTGTTTTTT	CASSSDSNEKLFF
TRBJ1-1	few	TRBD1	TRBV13	TGTGCCAGCAGCTTCACCTTGGTGACAGGGGCCACTGAAGCTTTCTTT	CASSFTLVTGATEAFF
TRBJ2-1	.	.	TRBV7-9	TGTGCCAGCAGCATTGACTCGAATCGGAATGAGCAGTTCTTC	CASSIDSNRNEQFF
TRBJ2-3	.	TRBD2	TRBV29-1	TGCAGCGTTGAAGATCTTCGGGCTAGCGGGAGTAGACCAGATACGCAGTATTTT	CSVEDLRASGSRPDTQYF
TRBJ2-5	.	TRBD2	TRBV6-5	TGTGCCAGCAGCCGGATAGCGGGAGGCCAAGAGACCCAGTACTTC	CASSRIAGGQETQYF
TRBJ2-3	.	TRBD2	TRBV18	TGTGCCAGCTCACCGGGACTAGCGGGAACTGGAACAGATACGCAGTATTTT	CASSPGLAGTGTDTQYF
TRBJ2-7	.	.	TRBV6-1	TGTGCCAGCAGTCGGGACGCCTTCTCCTACGAGCAGTACTTC	CASSRDAFSYEQYF
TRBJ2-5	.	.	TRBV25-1	TGTGCCAGCAGCAAGACAGGCCTCCAAGAGACCCAGTACTTC	CASSKTGLQETQYF
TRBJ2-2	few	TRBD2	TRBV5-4	TGTGCCAGCAGCTCGAAATGGCGGGAGGGCCCTACCGGGGAGCTGTTTTTT	CASSSKWREGPTGELFF
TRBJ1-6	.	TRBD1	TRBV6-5	TGTGCCAGCAGGAATGCCGGGACAGGGAATTCACCCCTCCACTTT	CASRNAGTGNSPLHF
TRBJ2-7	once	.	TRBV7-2	TGTGCCAGCAGCCCCCAGGGGGGCAGCTCCTACGAGCAGTACTTC	CASSPQGGSSYEQYF
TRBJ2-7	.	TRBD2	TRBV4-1	TGCGCCAGCAGCCAAGAGGCACTAGCGGGAGGATGGGGGCGGTACGAGCAGTACTTC	CASSQEALAGGWGRYEQYF
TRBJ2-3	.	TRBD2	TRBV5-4	TGTGCCAGCAGCTTGCAGGGACTAGCGGGTAGCACAGATACGCAGTATTTT	CASSLQGLAGSTDTQYF
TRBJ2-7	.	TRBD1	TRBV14	TGTGCCAGCAGCCGGATAGGACAGGGATTTCCCTACGAGCAGTACTTC	CASSRIGQGFPYEQYF
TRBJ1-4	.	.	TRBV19	TGTGCCAGTAGTAAAACCGGAACAACTAATGAAAAACTGTTTTTT	CASSKTGTTNEKLFF
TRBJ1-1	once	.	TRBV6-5	TGTGCCAGCAGTTACTCCCGGGGAAGTGGCACTGAAGCTTTCTTT	CASSYSRGSGTEAFF
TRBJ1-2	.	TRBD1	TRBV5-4	TGTGCCAGCAGCTTGGGACAGGGAAAGCTCTATGGCTACACCTTC	CASSLGQGKLYGYTF
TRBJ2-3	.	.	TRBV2	TGTGCCAGCAGTGCGACTGCAGATACGCAGTATTTT	CASSATADTQYF
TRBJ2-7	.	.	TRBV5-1	TGCGCCAGCAGCTTAGGAACTACCCGAACCTTATACGAGCAGTACTTC	CASSLGTTRTLYEQYF
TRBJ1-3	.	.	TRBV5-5	TGTGCCAGCAGCTCGACAAGAGCGGAAGTTTCTGGAAACACCATATATTTT	CASSSTRAEVSGNTIYF
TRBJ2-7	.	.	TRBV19	TGTGCCAGTAGTATCGGGGATGTAACCTACGAGCAGTACTTC	CASSIGDVTYEQYF
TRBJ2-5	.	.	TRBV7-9	TGTGCCAGCAGCTTAGGTTTCGGGGGCGGCGAGTACCAAGAGACCCAGTACTTC	CASSLGFGGGEYQETQYF
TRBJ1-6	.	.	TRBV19	TGTGCCAGCGGACAAACTAATTCACCCCTCCACTTT	CASGQTNSPLHF
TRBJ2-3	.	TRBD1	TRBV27	TGTGCCAGCAGCCCTGATCGGACAGGGACAGATACGCAGTATTTT	CASSPDRTGTDTQYF
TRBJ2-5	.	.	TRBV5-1	TGCGCCAGCAGCCCTCCCGGGGACCAGCCTACAGAGACCCAGTACTTC	CASSPPGDQPTETQYF
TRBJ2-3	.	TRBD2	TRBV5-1	TGCGCCAGCAGCCCCGCCCAGGGACTAGCGGGAGATCTAGATACGCAGTATTTT	CASSPAQGLAGDLDTQYF
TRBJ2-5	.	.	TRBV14	TGTGCCAGCAGCCACGACTACAATAGGCAAGAGACCCAGTACTTC	CASSHDYNRQETQYF
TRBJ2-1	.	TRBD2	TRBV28	TGTGCCAGCAGTCCGATACTAGCGGGAAACGAGCAGTTCTTC	CASSPILAGNEQFF
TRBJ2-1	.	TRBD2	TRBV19	TGTGCCAGTGGGGGACTAGCGGGAGGGAACAATGAGCAGTTCTTC	CASGGLAGGNNEQFF
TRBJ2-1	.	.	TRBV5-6	TGTGCCAGCAGCTTGGGTCGCGGGGACTCCTACAATGAGCAGTTCTTC	CASSLGRGDSYNEQFF
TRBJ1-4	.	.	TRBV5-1	TGCGCCAGCAGCTTGGGGCCAGTCGCAACTAATGAAAAACTGTTTTTT	CASSLGPVATNEKLFF
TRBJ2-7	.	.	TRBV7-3	TGTGCCAGCAGCTTAGGACCAAAACCTCTCTACGAGCAGTACTTC	CASSLGPKPLYEQYF
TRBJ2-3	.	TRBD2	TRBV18	TGTGCCAGCTCACCACCGGGGACTAGCGGTCCTGATACGCAGTATTTT	CASSPPGTSGPDTQYF
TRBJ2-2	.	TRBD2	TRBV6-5	TGTGCCAGCAGCACTAGCGGGAGTGGAACCGGGGAGCTGTTTTTT	CASSTSGSGTGELFF
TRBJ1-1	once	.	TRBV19	TGTGCCAGTAGTCACCTAACAGCTGAAGCTTTCTTT	CASSHLTAEAFF
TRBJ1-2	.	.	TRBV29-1	TGCAGCGTTGACTCCACTAACTATGGCTACACCTTC	CSVDSTNYGYTF
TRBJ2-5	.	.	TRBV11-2	TGTGCCAGCAGCTCCCGGACTACCCAAGAGACCCAGTACTTC	CASSSRTTQETQYF
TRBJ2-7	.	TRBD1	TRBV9	TGTGCCAGCAGCCGGGACAGCATGTACGAGCAGTACTTC	CASSRDSMYEQYF
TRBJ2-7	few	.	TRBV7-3	TGTGCCAGCAGCTTAAGACAGAAGATTTCCTACGAGCAGTACTTC	CASSLRQKISYEQYF
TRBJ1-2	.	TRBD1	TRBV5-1	TGCGCCAGCAGCTTGGCGGACAGGGGTGGGTATGGCTACACCTTC	CASSLADRGGYGYTF
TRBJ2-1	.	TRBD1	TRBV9	TGTGCCAGCAGCGTAGGGGACGGATTGGGATCGGGACAGGGGAAGATTTACAATGAGCAGTTCTTC	CASSVGDGLGSGQGKIYNEQFF
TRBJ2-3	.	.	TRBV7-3	TGTGCCAGCAGCTTGCGCAGACGCACAGATACGCAGTATTTT	CASSLRRRTDTQYF